These 16 T cell receptor beta chains came from one sample sequenced in a study of shared T cell receptors in the human thymus. The method was immunoSEQ multiplex PCR; TCRdb's version includes in-frame clones alone and lacks a portion of them. This table holds some 660,000 clones, 70% to 90% found once. These same data were also listed under a study on human thymus T cells.

Sequences were obtained from thymocytes. The source is a boy under two years old with a congenital heart defect.

Turning to this clone: An end of the junction differs from the germline gene, which may be a read error. At the DNA level, this CDR3 is encoded by other sequences in the same sample as well. CDR3 DNA sequence: TGTGCCACCCAGGGGGTCCCCTATAATTCCCCCCTCCACTTT. Amino acid sequence: CATQGVPYNSPLHF. The chain is built from TRBV25-1 and TRBJ1-6; 7 nucleotides align to TRBD1. Germline V gene sequence: CDR1 MGHDK, CDR2 SYGVNS. This CDR3 spans 14 amino acids.

The chain joins TRBV27 to TRBJ2-7, with a possible D match to TRBD1 (6 bases). V gave up 5 bases and J gave up 3 bases, with 20 bases separating them. The CDR3 contains 16 residues. The germline gives CDR1 MNHEY, CDR2 SMNVEV (reference sequence). In DNA, the CDR3 is TGTGCCAGCAGTATAGGCCGCCCTACAGGGAGCTACGAGCAGTACTTC. Translating it yields CASSIGRPTGSYEQYF.

The gene calls are TRBV7-7 and TRBJ2-1; 7 bases are shared with TRBD2. V was clipped by 8 bases and J by 0 bases; unmatched bases: 7. Germline values: CDR1 SSHAT, CDR2 FNYEAQ (reference sequence). CDR3 length: 15 amino acids. The CDR3: CASAITSDSYNEQFF. The CDR3 nucleotides are TGTGCCAGCGCGATAACTAGCGACTCCTACAATGAGCAGTTCTTC.

V is TRBV7-6 and J is TRBJ2-1; 7 positions agree with TRBD2. From germline, CDR1 is SGHVS and CDR2 FNYEAQ. This CDR3 is 19 amino acids long. The junction had 19 bases not matched to a gene; V was cut back by 4 bases and J by 4 bases. CDR3 loop: CASSSPRGVDTKKYNEQFF. Written as DNA, the CDR3 is TGTGCCAGCAGCTCGCCTCGGGGGGTTGATACTAAGAAGTACAATGAGCAGTTCTTC.

The genes are TRBV5-6 and TRBJ2-3; possible D gene TRBD1, 5 bases. The germline V and J ends were trimmed by 0 bases and 6 bases, with 11 bases remaining between them. The germline CDR1 and CDR2 sequences are SGHDT and YYEEEE. The CDR3 is 14 amino acids. This CDR3 is CASSLGGARDTQYF. CDR3 bases: TGTGCCAGCAGCTTGGGTGGGGCGCGGGATACGCAGTATTTT.

The chain couples TRBV14 to TRBJ1-6; TRBD1 matches 10 bases. V lost 0 bases to trimming and J lost 10 bases; unmatched junction nucleotides: 6. CDR1 SGHDN and CDR2 FVKESK come from the germline V gene. This CDR3 spans 16 amino acids. CDR3 protein: CASSQEEGQGKSPLHF. As DNA, the CDR3 is TGTGCCAGCAGCCAAGAGGAGGGACAGGGGAAATCACCCCTCCACTTT. Full variable domain (remainder filled in from reference TRBV14 and TRBJ1-6): EAGVTQFPSHSVIEKGQTVTLRCDPISGHDNLYWYRRVMGKEIKFLLHFVKESKQDESGMPNNRFLAERTGGTYSTLKVQPAELEDSGVYFCASSQEEGQGKSPLHFGNGTRLTVT.

The chain has TRBV5-5 and TRBJ1-4; D is possibly TRBD1 (6 bases). Germline V lookup: CDR1 SGHKS, CDR2 YYEKEE (reference sequence). The CDR3 totals 14 residues. V lost 3 bases and J lost 1, with 7 bases in between. CDR3 nucleotides: TGTGCCAGCAGCTCAGGGGAAACTAATGAAAAACTGTTTTTT. Translating it yields CASSSGETNEKLFF.

This chain connects TRBV5-6 to TRBJ2-3; perhaps TRBD2 as D (6 bases). The V end lost 4 bases, the J end lost 0 bases, and 21 bases lay between the germline ends. CDR1 is SGHDT and CDR2 is YYEEEE in the germline V gene. The CDR3 runs 18 residues. CDR3 amino acids: CASSSETGLRPSTDTQYF. The CDR3 DNA reads TGTGCCAGCAGCAGCGAGACGGGACTCCGTCCTAGCACAGATACGCAGTATTTT.

This chain connects TRBV4-2 to TRBJ1-2; possible D gene TRBD1, 6 bases. V was trimmed by 1 base and J by 2 bases, leaving 14 bases between them. The CDR3 consists of 16 residues. Germline CDR1 and CDR2: LGHNA and YNFKEQ. DNA for the CDR3: TGTGCCAGCAGCCAAGTGCACAGGACAGCCAACTATGGCTACACCTTC. Translating it yields CASSQVHRTANYGYTF.

The chain has TRBV5-8 and TRBJ1-1; TRBD1 is a possible D gene (5 bases). In germline, CDR1 is SGHTS, CDR2 YDEGEE. Trimming pared 5 bases from V and 0 bases from J, leaving 14 bases between. The CDR3 contains 15 residues. CDR3 in amino acids: CASSSPDTMNTEAFF. The CDR3 nucleotides read TGTGCCAGCAGTTCCCCGGACACCATGAACACTGAAGCTTTCTTT.

The count of this clone is one. The chain couples TRBV7-2 to TRBJ1-1; D gene unclear. The length of the CDR3 is 16 residues. From germline, CDR1 is SGHTA and CDR2 FQGNSA. Trimming shortened V by 3 bases and J by 1 base, and 15 bases separated the two germline ends. CDR3 coding DNA: TGTGCCAGCAGCTTCCTCTCCGGGTCATGGAACACTGAAGCTTTCTTT. It is translated as CASSFLSGSWNTEAFF.

The chain has TRBV5-1 and TRBJ2-7; 8 bases align to TRBD2. CDR1 is SGHRS, CDR2 YFSETQ, per germline. J was trimmed by 3 bases and V by 6 bases; bases with no gene match: 11. The CDR3 runs 15 residues. CDR3 sequence reads: CASTITSGKYYEQYF. DNA for the CDR3: TGCGCCAGCACCATAACTAGCGGCAAATACTACGAGCAGTACTTC.

CDR3 in DNA: TGTGCCAGCAGCTCCAGCCCCTCACGGACAGGGGGCTCTGAAGCTTTCTTT. Translated, it gives CASSSSPSRTGGSEAFF. The chain employs TRBV5-4 and TRBJ1-1, with 11 bases aligning to TRBD1. Germline V gene sequence: CDR1 SGHNT, CDR2 YYREEE (reference sequence). V trimming: 3 bases; J trimming: 6 bases; junction bases outside the gene matches: 13. The CDR3 runs to 17 residues.

This clone showed up just once. The chain carries TRBV7-2 and TRBJ1-4, with 7 positions matching TRBD1. Trimming cost V 7 bases and J 5 bases; bases outside gene matches: 7. The CDR3 contains 14 residues. Germline CDR1 SGHTA, CDR2 FQGNSA. CDR3 nucleotides: TGTGCCAGCAACTATGGGACAGAAAATGAAAAACTGTTTTTT. It codes for CASNYGTENEKLFF.

The CDR3 nucleotides are TGTGCCAGCAGCTTGTTCAGGGGATCTCAGCCCCAGCATTTT. This codes for CASSLFRGSQPQHF. V and J are TRBV5-6 and TRBJ1-5; the D gene is possibly TRBD1 (6 bases). This CDR3 spans 14 amino acids. Germline lookup yields CDR1 SGHDT and CDR2 YYEEEE. V lost 1 base and J 6 bases, leaving 11 bases between the germline ends.

This clone was counted between two and nine times. The genes are TRBV4-3 and TRBJ1-4; 8 nucleotides match TRBD1. Trimming cost V 2 bases and J 5 bases; bases outside gene matches: 4. CDR3 length: 15 amino acids. Germline V lookup: CDR1 LGHNA, CDR2 YSLEER. CDR3 sequence (DNA): TGCGCCAGCAGCCAAATGACAGGGGCAAATGAAAAACTGTTTTTT. Translating gives CASSQMTGANEKLFF.